Each of the 27 T cell receptor beta chains below was sequenced from the same sample in a study of graft-versus-host responses after intestinal transplantation (dated by TCRdb to about 2021). The library was built by means of the immunoSEQ multiplex PCR assay. TCRdb took this table from immuneACCESS and kept in-frame rearrangements with V and J called. Such tables lack part of the clones; where checked against another copy, unresolved V genes explain under half of the gap, and the rest is unexplained. Across this sample there are 20,000 or so clones, with around 90% seen only once. The top ten hold more than 1.5% of the sample. Sample: PBMCs, taken approximately 370 days after transplant. The receptors here all came from a human patient who received an intestinal transplant, so some T cells may come from the graft donor.

This chain links TRBV6-1 with TRBJ2-1, with 15 bases lining up with TRBD2. Losses at the gene ends were 6 bases for V and 8 bases for J; bases not matched to a gene: 20. Per the germline V gene, CDR1 is MNHNS and CDR2 is SASEGT. The CDR3 extends over 20 amino acids. Here the CDR3 DNA reads TGTGCCAGCAGAGAACTCCAAAGAACCGGGACTAGCGGGAGGACCGATGAGCAGTTCTTC. This translates into CASRELQRTGTSGRTDEQFF.

The CDR3 DNA follows: TGTGCCAGCAGTGAACGGGGCGGAGAGGCAGATACGCAGTATTTT. Residues: CASSERGGEADTQYF. V usage is TRBV6-1 and J usage is TRBJ2-3, with D perhaps TRBD1 or TRBD2 (5 bases each). The V and J ends lost 2 bases and 4 bases respectively, with 13 bases between them. CDR3 length equals 15 residues. Germline CDR1 MNHNS, CDR2 SASEGT.

The chain carries TRBV4-1 and TRBJ2-5; 12 nucleotides line up with TRBD2. J was trimmed by 4 bases and V by 4 bases; bases with no gene match: 7. Germline CDR1 MGHRA, CDR2 YSYEKL. This CDR3 comprises 16 residues. The CDR3 loop is CASSLSSGGAIETQYF. The CDR3, as DNA: TGCGCCAGCAGCCTTTCTAGCGGGGGGGCTATAGAGACCCAGTACTTC.

The chain has TRBV28 and TRBJ1-5; 9 bases line up with TRBD1. V was pared by 5 bases and J by 1 base, with 9 bases of the junction left unmatched. CDR3 length: 17 residues. CDR1 is MDHEN, CDR2 SYDVKM, per germline. The CDR3 loop is CASSPWTGAGSNQPQHF. In nucleotides, the CDR3 is TGTGCCAGCAGTCCCTGGACAGGGGCAGGGAGCAATCAGCCCCAGCATTTT.

The J gene is TRBJ1-1, the V gene TRBV5-1, with D uncertain. The CDR3 contains 13 residues. V dropped 0 bases and J dropped 8 bases, with 11 bases sitting between them. Germline assignment: CDR1 SGHRS and CDR2 YFSETQ. The CDR3 DNA reads TGCGCCAGCAGCTTGGGGACGGCTCGAGAAGCTTTCTTT. Amino acids: CASSLGTAREAFF.

The rearrangement uses TRBV9 and TRBJ2-7; D call uncertain. The CDR3 extends over 13 amino acids. Germline CDR1 reads SGDLS; CDR2 reads YYNGEE. With 2 bases removed from V and 0 bases from J, the gap between germline ends came to 6 bases. CDR3 loop: CASSVTPSYEQYF. The CDR3 DNA follows: TGTGCCAGCAGCGTGACACCCTCCTACGAGCAGTACTTC.

The chain's CDR3 is CASSILAGETYEQYF. CDR3 in DNA: TGTGCCAGTAGTATCTTAGCGGGAGAGACGTACGAGCAGTACTTC. V and J are TRBV19 and TRBJ2-7; TRBD2 agrees at 9 bases. CDR1 LNHDA and CDR2 SQIVND come from the germline V gene (reference sequence). The CDR3 is 15 amino acids. V dropped 3 bases and J dropped 4; count of bases not matched to a gene: 7.

The chain is built from TRBV7-9 and TRBJ2-1; tentatively, D is TRBD2 (5 bases). The CDR3 loop spans 15 amino acids. CDR1 SEHNR and CDR2 FQNEAQ come from the germline V gene (reference sequence). With 2 bases removed from V and 1 base from J, the gap between germline ends came to 9 bases. The CDR3 loop is CASSLRTLSYNEQFF. The DNA of the CDR3 is TGTGCCAGCAGCTTACGGACTCTTTCCTACAATGAGCAGTTCTTC.

The chain links TRBV6-4 to TRBJ2-2, with D hard to call. The CDR3 totals 13 residues. The germline CDR1 and CDR2 sequences are MRHNA and SNTAGT. V lost 2 bases and J lost 5, with 6 bases in between. CDR3 nucleotide sequence: TGTGCCAGCAGTGACAGGGAAACCGGGGAGCTGTTTTTT. It translates to CASSDRETGELFF.

The chain's CDR3 is CASSGRMNTEAFF. Here the CDR3 DNA reads TGTGCCAGCAGCGGACGGATGAACACTGAAGCTTTCTTT. The chain combines TRBV6-5 with TRBJ1-1; no firm D call. The germline CDR1 and CDR2 sequences are MNHEY and SVGAGI. The CDR3 is 13 residues long. Trimming cost V 6 bases and J 0 bases, with 8 bases left between them.

V and J are TRBV6-5 and TRBJ1-5; a possible D gene is TRBD1 (5 bases). This CDR3 is built from 15 residues. Trimming pared 6 bases from V and 7 bases from J, leaving 19 bases between. Per the germline V gene, CDR1 is MNHEY and CDR2 is SVGAGI. CDR3 sequence (DNA): TGTGCCAGCAGCTACAAAACTTACAGGAGACAGCCCCAGCATTTT. It is translated as CASSYKTYRRQPQHF.

This chain links TRBV13 with TRBJ2-5; 13 bases line up with TRBD2. Germline assignment: CDR1 PRHDT and CDR2 FYEKMQ (reference sequence). J lost 6 bases, V lost 5 bases, and 9 bases had no gene match. This CDR3 comprises 16 residues. Here the CDR3 DNA reads TGTGCCAGCAGCACCACTAGCGGGGGGGCCTGGAAGACCCAGTACTTC. Protein product: CASSTTSGGAWKTQYF.

This rearrangement joins TRBV28 to TRBJ2-1; D is unclear. CDR1 is MDHEN, CDR2 SYDVKM, per germline. The CDR3 loop spans 15 amino acids. Deletions cut 2 bases from V and 0 bases from J, with 8 bases between. The CDR3 reads CASSLDLSSYNEQFF. In DNA, the CDR3 is TGTGCCAGCAGTTTAGACCTGAGCTCCTACAATGAGCAGTTCTTC.

The chain employs TRBV2 and TRBJ1-5; D gene ambiguous. Per germline, CDR1 SNHLY and CDR2 FYNNEI. The CDR3 consists of 15 residues. The ends were cut back, 4 bases at V and 2 bases at J, with 12 bases in the middle. CDR3 DNA: TGTGCCAGCAGTGGGGAGGGAGTCGGCAATCAGCCCCAGCATTTT. Translating it yields CASSGEGVGNQPQHF. Complete variable domain (other parts from reference TRBV2 and TRBJ1-5): EPEVTQTPSHQVTQMGQEVILRCVPISNHLYFYWYRQILGQKVEFLVSFYNNEISEKSEIFDDQFSVERPDGSNFTLKIRSTKLEDSAMYFCASSGEGVGNQPQHFGDGTRLSIL.

The gene calls are TRBV5-6 and TRBJ2-5; the match to TRBD2 covers 7 bases. J lost 0 bases, V lost 6 bases, and 5 bases had no gene match. This CDR3 has 14 amino acids. Germline assignment: CDR1 SGHDT and CDR2 YYEEEE. The CDR3 is CASTSGAYQETQYF. CDR3 DNA sequence: TGTGCCAGCACGAGCGGGGCCTACCAAGAGACCCAGTACTTC.

This clone was observed a single time. The chain is built from TRBV2 and TRBJ1-2; 8 nucleotides agree with TRBD1. J was trimmed by 6 bases and V by 7 bases; bases with no gene match: 10. CDR3 size: 14 residues. CDR1 and CDR2 (germline): SNHLY, FYNNEI. This CDR3 is CASIIDRGVHGYTF. CDR3 in DNA: TGTGCCAGCATAATCGACAGGGGTGTCCATGGCTACACCTTC. Full variable domain (remainder filled in from reference TRBV2 and TRBJ1-2): EPEVTQTPSHQVTQMGQEVILRCVPISNHLYFYWYRQILGQKVEFLVSFYNNEISEKSEIFDDQFSVERPDGSNFTLKIRSTKLEDSAMYFCASIIDRGVHGYTFGSGTRLTVV.

In its sample, this clone was seen once. V usage is TRBV5-1 and J usage is TRBJ1-2, with 10 bases that match TRBD1. V was pared by 4 bases and J by 6 bases, with 12 bases of the junction left unmatched. CDR3 size: 16 residues. Germline V gene data show CDR1 as SGHRS and CDR2 as YFSETQ. CDR3 DNA: TGCGCCAGCAGCGTCCTTAGGGACAGGGGTCTTCATGGCTACACCTTC. Translation gives CASSVLRDRGLHGYTF.

In DNA form, the CDR3 reads TGTGCCAGCAGCTTGCTAGGGTCGGAGACCCAGTACTTC. Its translation: CASSLLGSETQYF. This chain connects TRBV5-4 to TRBJ2-5; no definite D call. Germline assignment: CDR1 SGHNT and CDR2 YYREEE (reference sequence). V lost 1 base to trimming and J lost 5 bases, with 9 bases between them. The CDR3 totals 13 residues.

The rearrangement links TRBV29-1 to TRBJ2-7, with 10 bases matching TRBD1. V gave up 7 bases and J gave up 5 bases; unmatched junction bases: 8. The germline V gene has CDR1 SQVTM and CDR2 ANQGSEA. This CDR3 is 13 amino acids long. CDR3 bases: TGCAGCGCTCTTCGGGACAGGGGCCACGAGCAGTACTTC. It codes for CSALRDRGHEQYF.

The genes are TRBV7-9 and TRBJ2-1, with 8 positions matching TRBD2. V lost 3 bases to trimming and J lost 0 bases; unmatched junction nucleotides: 7. Germline loops: CDR1 SEHNR, CDR2 FQNEAQ (reference sequence). This CDR3 has 17 residues. CDR3 sequence (DNA): TGTGCCAGCAGCTTCGGACTAGCCGGCTTCTCCTACAATGAGCAGTTCTTC. The encoded protein is CASSFGLAGFSYNEQFF.

This chain joins TRBV6-5 and TRBJ1-5, with a weak D call TRBD1 (5 bases). The CDR3 is made up of 14 amino acids. V lost 4 bases, J lost 7 bases, and 14 bases lay in between. Germline CDR1 and CDR2: MNHEY and SVGAGI. CDR3 sequence: CASSSAGQRQPQHF. The CDR3 coding sequence is TGTGCCAGCAGTTCGGCAGGGCAGAGACAGCCCCAGCATTTT.

The rearrangement links TRBV4-1 to TRBJ1-3; D is ambiguous. CDR1 and CDR2 (germline): MGHRA, YSYEKL. The CDR3 length is 15 residues. V lost 2 bases to trimming and J lost 0 bases, with 8 bases between them. The CDR3 coding sequence is TGCGCCAGCAGCCAACCAGCTCGCTCTGGAAACACCATATATTTT. Protein sequence: CASSQPARSGNTIYF.

This clone was seen only once. The V and J genes are TRBV5-1 and TRBJ1-6; unclear D gene. Trimming shortened V by 2 bases and J by 6 bases, and 9 bases separated the two germline ends. CDR1 and CDR2 from the germline V gene are SGHRS and YFSETQ. CDR3 length: 14 amino acids. For the CDR3, the DNA is TGCGCCAGCAGCTTAACAGTGACTAATTCACCCCTCCACTTT. Protein product: CASSLTVTNSPLHF.

This clone was detected only once. V gene TRBV10-1 combines with J gene TRBJ2-5; no reliable D call. The CDR3 totals 11 residues. Trimming removed 11 bases at V and 5 bases at J, with 12 bases between. Germline V gene sequence: CDR1 WNHNN, CDR2 SYGVQD (reference sequence). The DNA for the CDR3 is TGCGCCCACAATCGCGCCGAGACCCAGTACTTC. Translated, it gives CAHNRAETQYF.

This clone came up once. J is TRBJ2-7 and V is TRBV18, with unresolved D. Trimming took off 4 bases at V and 2 bases at J, with 9 bases between the two ends. CDR3 length: 13 amino acids. Germline CDR1 KGHSH, CDR2 LQKENI. The DNA of the CDR3 is TGTGCCAGCTCACACATGGAGCCCTACGAGCAGTACTTC. It codes for CASSHMEPYEQYF.

The chain combines TRBV6-1 with TRBJ1-2, with 9 bases that match TRBD1. The CDR3 totals 13 residues. Trimming took 4 bases from V and 4 from J; bases not matched to a gene: 1. Per germline, CDR1 MNHNS and CDR2 SASEGT. In nucleotides, the CDR3 is TGTGCCAGCAGTGTACAGGGGGCCTATGGCTACACCTTC. It is translated as CASSVQGAYGYTF.

Judged by abundance, this clone is large. J is TRBJ1-2 and V is TRBV28; D perhaps matches TRBD1 (6 bases). V lost 5 bases, J lost 8 bases, and 18 bases lay in between. Germline lookup yields CDR1 MDHEN and CDR2 SYDVKM. The CDR3 totals 14 residues. The CDR3 sequence: CASSNTGTINGYTF. CDR3 nucleotide sequence: TGTGCCAGCAGTAATACCGGGACAATCAACGGCTACACCTTC.